This passage covers 29 T cell receptor beta chains from one sample sequenced in a study of molecular identifiers for immune sequencing clone quantification. TCRdb reprocessed the PCR reads with MiXCR, giving one entry per CDR3 protein. The sample lists 550,000 to 750,000 distinct CDR3 sequences; 15% to 20% were seen once. Sequencing was carried out using naive CD8+ T cells from blood, with Jurkat cell RNA spiked in. Specified subset: FACS-sorted CD8+CD4-CCR7+CD45RA+ naive T cells. The receptors here all came from a human donor in good health. Some libraries in this study had Jurkat cell RNA spiked in.

At least ten counts were recorded for this clonotype. The chain is built from TRBV7-2 and TRBJ1-3, with D hard to call. The V gene's germline CDR1 is SGHTA and CDR2 FQGNSA. The CDR3 consists of 16 residues. With 4 bases removed from V and 0 bases from J, the gap between germline ends came to 13 bases. The chain's CDR3 is CASSSHLTGSGNTIYF. The CDR3 DNA sequence: TGTGCCAGCAGCTCCCATCTGACGGGCTCTGGAAACACCATATATTTT.

In its sample, this clonotype was seen many times. The rearrangement links TRBV7-2 to TRBJ2-3; 8 positions match TRBD2. The CDR3 is made up of 16 amino acids. The germline V gene has CDR1 SGHTA and CDR2 FQGNSA. Germline trimming cut 4 bases from V and 2 bases from J; bases unmatched to any gene: 8. CDR3 sequence (DNA): TGTGCCAGCAGCTCTACACTAGCGGTCAACACAGATACGCAGTATTTT. Encoded protein: CASSSTLAVNTDTQYF. The whole variable domain, filled in from reference TRBV7-2 and TRBJ2-3, reads GAGVSQSPSNKVTEKGKDVELRCDPISGHTALYWYRQSLGQGLEFLIYFQGNSAPDKSGLPSDRFSAERTGGSVSTLTIQRTQQEDSAVYLCASSSTLAVNTDTQYFGPGTRLTVL.

The V gene is TRBV10-3, the J gene TRBJ2-3; tentative D call: TRBD2 (6 bases). This CDR3 contains 15 residues. Germline CDR1 and CDR2: ENHRY and SYGVKD. V lost 6 bases, J lost 1 base, and 14 bases lay in between. The CDR3 is CAISLSGYGTDTQYF. In DNA, the CDR3 is TGTGCCATCAGCCTTAGCGGCTATGGCACAGATACGCAGTATTTT.

In its sample, this clonotype was seen a few times. The chain uses TRBV27 and TRBJ2-1; D is undetermined. V lost 2 bases to trimming and J lost 8 bases, with 10 bases between them. This CDR3 spans 13 amino acids. Germline V gene sequence: CDR1 MNHEY, CDR2 SMNVEV (reference sequence). The CDR3: CASSLTAVHEQFF. In nucleotides, the CDR3 is TGTGCCAGCAGTTTAACGGCCGTACATGAGCAGTTCTTC.

This clonotype was recorded many times. The rearrangement links TRBV20-1 to TRBJ2-3; D gene unclear. Looked up from germline, CDR1 is DFQATT and CDR2 is SNEGSKA (reference sequence). The CDR3 runs to 14 residues. V lost 5 bases to trimming and J lost 2 bases, with 14 bases between them. CDR3 region: CSAQDRHHTDTQYF. As DNA, the CDR3 is TGCAGTGCTCAGGACCGCCACCACACAGATACGCAGTATTTT.

At least ten counts were recorded for this clonotype. The J gene is TRBJ1-2, the V gene TRBV4-1, with unresolved D. Trimming took 3 bases from V and 7 from J, leaving 15 bases between them. The CDR3 loop spans 14 amino acids. The germline V gene has CDR1 MGHRA and CDR2 YSYEKL. The CDR3 DNA reads as TGCGCCAGCAGCCAGATAGCAGGTTGGCGTGGCTACACCTTC. It yields the protein CASSQIAGWRGYTF.

This clonotype was recorded many times. The chain has TRBV9 and TRBJ1-1; D might be TRBD1 (6 bases). In germline, CDR1 is SGDLS, CDR2 YYNGEE. This CDR3 comprises 13 residues. With 3 bases removed from V and 1 base from J, the gap between germline ends came to 7 bases. Written as DNA, the CDR3 is TGTGCCAGCAGCGGACAGGCGAACACTGAAGCTTTCTTT. As protein: CASSGQANTEAFF. Full variable domain (remainder filled in from reference TRBV9 and TRBJ1-1): DSGVTQTPKHLITATGQRVTLRCSPRSGDLSVYWYQQSLDQGLQFLIQYYNGEERAKGNILERFSAQQFPDLHSELNLSSLELGDSALYFCASSGQANTEAFFGQGTRLTVV.

This clonotype has a handful of counts. The rearrangement joins TRBV20-1 to TRBJ2-1; 12 bases align to TRBD2. The CDR3 sequence is 15 residues long. Germline lookup yields CDR1 DFQATT and CDR2 SNEGSKA (reference sequence). The V segment lost 2 bases and the J segment 2 bases; nucleotides outside the gene matches: 1. The CDR3 spells CSARLAGGPYNEQFF. The CDR3 DNA sequence: TGCAGTGCTAGACTAGCGGGAGGGCCCTACAATGAGCAGTTCTTC.

Details on this clonotype: Sequence at one end of the junction differs from germline and may be a read error. The chain recombines TRBV28 with TRBJ2-7; tentative D call: TRBD2 (6 bases). CDR1 is MDHEN, CDR2 SYDVKM, per germline. CDR3 size: 14 residues. CDR3 loop: CASSRRLGPYGQYF. The CDR3 DNA reads as TGTGCCAGCAGTCGACGACTAGGCCCCTACGGGCAGTACTTC.

This clonotype was found many times. The rearrangement uses TRBV11-2 and TRBJ2-3; 10 nucleotides agree with TRBD2. Germline loops: CDR1 SGHAT, CDR2 FQNNGV. With 3 bases clipped from V and 3 bases from J, the junction kept 6 bases outside the gene matches. The CDR3 consists of 16 residues. The CDR3 here is CASSFKVSGRTDTQYF. As DNA, the CDR3 is TGTGCCAGCAGCTTTAAGGTTAGCGGGAGGACAGATACGCAGTATTTT.

The gene calls are TRBV6-2 or TRBV6-3 and TRBJ1-1; perhaps TRBD1 as D (6 bases). Per the germline V gene, CDR1 is MNHEY and CDR2 is SVGEGT. This CDR3 comprises 15 residues. The V end lost 1 base, the J end lost 2 bases, and 11 bases lay between the germline ends. The CDR3 DNA follows: TGTGCCAGCAGTTACTTACAGGGACCCAACACTGAAGCTTTCTTT. The encoded protein is CASSYLQGPNTEAFF.

This clonotype has at least ten counts. The CDR3 DNA follows: TGTGCCAGCAGCTTGGCCACAGGGGTCACAGATACGCAGTATTTT. Encoded protein: CASSLATGVTDTQYF. V gene TRBV5-4 combines with J gene TRBJ2-3; the match to TRBD1 covers 7 bases. In germline, CDR1 is SGHNT, CDR2 YYREEE (reference sequence). After removal of 0 bases from V and 2 bases from J, the junction contained 3 bases not matched to a gene. The CDR3 contains 15 residues.

In the case of this clonotype: Being one base from a much bigger clone, this may be a read error. J is TRBJ2-5 and V is TRBV2; 8 bases fit TRBD1. V lost 8 bases to trimming and J lost 3 bases; unmatched junction nucleotides: 8. There are 14 residues in the CDR3. Germline V gene lookup returns CDR1 SNHLY and CDR2 FYNNEI. The CDR3 reads CASCPGQEKETQYF. The DNA of the CDR3 is TGTGCCAGCTGCCCGGGACAGGAAAAAGAGACCCAGTACTTC.

Remarks on this clonotype: This may be a read error: a much more frequent sequence differs by one nucleotide. The rearrangement joins TRBV13 to TRBJ2-2; 9 bases match TRBD2. Per the germline V gene, CDR1 is PRHDT and CDR2 is FYEKMQ (reference sequence). This CDR3 region has 16 residues. CDR3 sequence (DNA): TGTGCCGGCAGCTTGCCTAGCGGGGCGAACACCGGGGAGCTGTTTTTT. It codes for CAGSLPSGANTGELFF.

This clonotype was picked up many times. V usage is TRBV6-1 and J usage is TRBJ2-3, with 8 bases that match TRBD2. The CDR3 loop spans 15 amino acids. J lost 2 bases, V lost 7 bases, and 8 bases had no gene match. Germline values: CDR1 MNHNS, CDR2 SASEGT. The CDR3: CASNKRGRYTDTQYF. The CDR3 region has the DNA TGTGCCAGCAATAAGCGGGGGAGATACACAGATACGCAGTATTTT.

This clonotype was observed many times. The chain recombines TRBV4-3 with TRBJ2-3; a weak D match, TRBD2 (5 bases). Between the trimmed V and J ends, which lost 2 bases and 4 bases, there was a span of 13 bases. The CDR3 totals 15 residues. Germline V gives CDR1 LGHNA, CDR2 YSLEER. CDR3: CASSQRRSGADTQYF. For the CDR3, the DNA is TGCGCCAGCAGCCAAAGGAGGAGTGGCGCAGATACGCAGTATTTT.

The chain employs TRBV7-9 and TRBJ1-2, with D possibly being TRBD1 (5 bases). The CDR3 has 15 residues. Germline assignment: CDR1 SEHNR and CDR2 FQNEAQ (reference sequence). The ends were cut back, 5 bases at V and 2 bases at J, with 15 bases in the middle. The CDR3 DNA is TGTGCCAGCAGCCCACCGGACACCCAAAACTATGGCTACACCTTC. Its translation is CASSPPDTQNYGYTF. Using reference TRBV7-9 and TRBJ1-2 for the parts outside the CDR3, the full variable domain is DTGVSQNPRHKITKRGQNVTFRCDPISEHNRLYWYRQTLGQGPEFLTYFQNEAQLEKSRLLSDRFSAERPKGSFSTLEIQRTEQGDSAMYLCASSPPDTQNYGYTFGSGTRLTVV.

Turning to this clonotype: The CDR3 ends on some other residue instead of the conserved phenylalanine or tryptophan, so this is likely a read error. The V gene is TRBV12-3 or TRBV12-4, the J gene TRBJ2-7, with 7 bases aligning to TRBD2. With 5 bases clipped from V and 2 bases from J, the junction kept 6 bases outside the gene matches. The CDR3 is 14 residues long. The CDR3 region is CASSASGEPYEQYL. In DNA, the CDR3 is TGTGCCAGCAGTGCCAGCGGGGAACCCTACGAGCAGTACCTC.

Turning to this clonotype: A read error may account for a junction end that differs from germline. This chain uses TRBV27 with TRBJ1-1; tentatively, D is TRBD1 (5 bases). Germline CDR1 reads MNHEY; CDR2 reads SMNVEV (reference sequence). The CDR3 spans 15 residues. CDR3 nucleotides: TGTGCCAGCAGTATATCCGGGACGCTCGACACTGAAGCTTTCTTT. This encodes CASSISGTLDTEAFF.

To note about this clonotype: One end of the junction does not line up with germline, which may come from a read error. V usage is TRBV20-1 and J usage is TRBJ2-1; perhaps TRBD2 as D (5 bases). This CDR3 is built from 15 residues. Germline V CDR1 and CDR2: DFQATT, SNEGSKA (reference sequence). In DNA, the CDR3 is TGCAGTGCTAGAGATCAGGCCCTAAGTGGAGCGGCGCTGATCTTC. It encodes CSARDQALSGAALIF.

The table lists this clonotype with many counts. The chain carries TRBV20-1 and TRBJ1-4; tentative D call: TRBD1 (5 bases). V was cut by 5 bases and J by 5 bases, with 15 bases left in between. The CDR3 length is 14 residues. The V gene's germline CDR1 is DFQATT and CDR2 SNEGSKA (reference sequence). This CDR3 is CSARGDFSNEKLFF. The CDR3 DNA reads as TGCAGTGCTCGCGGGGACTTTTCAAATGAAAAACTGTTTTTT.

Ten or more counts support this clonotype. The chain combines TRBV6-2 or TRBV6-3 with TRBJ1-2; D might be TRBD1 (5 bases). CDR1 is MNHEY, CDR2 SVGEGT, per germline. Trimming shortened V by 5 bases and J by 8 bases, and 21 bases separated the two germline ends. This CDR3 has 15 amino acids. The CDR3 protein is CASSRMRQSYEGYTF. The CDR3 nucleotides are TGTGCCAGCAGTCGAATGCGACAGTCCTATGAGGGCTACACCTTC.

The table lists this clonotype with many counts. This rearrangement joins TRBV6-5 to TRBJ2-3, with 10 bases identical to TRBD2. J gave up 0 bases and V 0 bases, and 6 bases lay outside the gene matches. Germline loops: CDR1 MNHEY, CDR2 SVGAGI. The CDR3 consists of 18 residues. The CDR3 sequence: CASSYSTASGGSTDTQYF. CDR3 bases: TGTGCCAGCAGTTACTCGACGGCTAGCGGGGGAAGCACAGATACGCAGTATTTT.

This clonotype was counted ten times or more. The chain joins TRBV10-3 to TRBJ2-7, with D perhaps TRBD1 or TRBD2 (5 bases each). The CDR3 loop spans 12 amino acids. Per the germline V gene, CDR1 is ENHRY and CDR2 is SYGVKD. V was clipped by 6 bases and J by 6 bases, with 12 bases between them. The CDR3 DNA is TGTGCCATCAGGGAGGACCAGGGCGAGCAGTACTTC. This translates into CAIREDQGEQYF.

This clonotype has at least ten counts. The chain is built from TRBV20-1 and TRBJ2-7; TRBD1 matches 10 bases. After removal of 0 bases from V and 8 bases from J, the junction contained 10 bases not matched to a gene. There are 15 residues in the CDR3. The germline gives CDR1 DFQATT, CDR2 SNEGSKA (reference sequence). CDR3 nucleotide sequence: TGCAGTGCTAGAGATGTGGGACAGGGGATTAAAAAGCAGTACTTC. This translates into CSARDVGQGIKKQYF.

Of note for this clonotype: Being one base from a much bigger clone, this may be a read error. V and J are TRBV11-2 and TRBJ2-7; the match to TRBD2 covers 9 bases. J was trimmed by 3 bases and V by 5 bases; bases with no gene match: 8. Per germline, CDR1 SGHAT and CDR2 FQNNGV. This CDR3 has 15 residues. In nucleotides, the CDR3 is TGTGCCAGCAGCCCCTTAGCGGGAGTGGTCTACGAGCAGTACTTC. Translated, it gives CASSPLAGVVYEQYF.

The chain carries TRBV28 and TRBJ1-2; D may be TRBD1 (5 bases). This CDR3 is 15 amino acids long. V lost 5 bases to trimming and J lost 2 bases, with 15 bases between them. Germline values: CDR1 MDHEN, CDR2 SYDVKM. The CDR3 reads CASSPPPGTNYGYTF. CDR3 sequence (DNA): TGTGCCAGCAGTCCACCCCCCGGGACGAACTATGGCTACACCTTC.

A word on this clonotype: A read error may be the cause here, since a much bigger clone is one base away. The rearrangement joins TRBV20-1 to TRBJ2-7, with TRBD2 identical over 10 bases. There are 15 residues in the CDR3. CDR1 is DFQATT and CDR2 is SNEGSKA in the germline V gene (reference sequence). Losses at the gene ends were 4 bases for V and 3 bases for J; bases not matched to a gene: 9. The CDR3 sequence: CSATSRASGGYEQYF. CDR3 in DNA: TGCAGTGCTACCTCTAGGGCTAGCGGGGGCTACGAGCAGTACTTC.

This clonotype appeared many times. The chain has TRBV14 and TRBJ2-1, with D possibly TRBD2 on 5 matching bases. V was pared by 3 bases and J by 4 bases, with 10 bases between. This CDR3 is 14 amino acids long. CDR1 is SGHDN and CDR2 is FVKESK in the germline V gene. The CDR3 DNA reads as TGTGCCAGCAGCCAGTGGGAGCCTTACAATGAGCAGTTCTTC. It specifies CASSQWEPYNEQFF. The full variable domain, rest sourced from reference TRBV14 and TRBJ2-1, is EAGVTQFPSHSVIEKGQTVTLRCDPISGHDNLYWYRRVMGKEIKFLLHFVKESKQDESGMPNNRFLAERTGGTYSTLKVQPAELEDSGVYFCASSQWEPYNEQFFGPGTRLTVL.